This T cell receptor beta chain came from a study of lymphopenia after photon versus proton radiotherapy. Study findings and constraints: Survival link was tested only in deceased patients; proton benefit remains a possibility. A bigger post-nadir fall in TCR diversity correlated inversely with survival time in deceased patients.

Assay used: immunoSEQ multiplex PCR; TCRdb lists only in-frame clones, some missing. The table lists more than 15,000 clones, approximately 84% of them singletons. This clone was detected only a few times. Its cognate antigen is unknown. Germline-derived CDR1 and CDR2 are MNHNY and SVGAGI (reference sequence). J was trimmed by 4 bases and V by 6 bases; bases with no gene match: 8. This CDR3 region has 15 residues. The chain couples TRBV6-6 to TRBJ2-2; 7 bases are shared with TRBD2. This clonotype was sampled from a woman aged 45-59 years with pancreatic cancer. This specimen was peripheral blood, taken from a patient treated with photon-based radiotherapy. CDR3 protein: CASRNGGSGTGELFF. The CDR3 DNA is TGTGCCAGCAGAAACGGGGGGTCCGGCACCGGGGAGCTGTTTTTT.